These 28 T cell receptor beta chains came from one sample sequenced in a study of blood T cell repertoires in COVID-19. Profiling relied on immunoSEQ multiplex PCR, and the TCRdb table lists in-frame clones only, not all of them. Among 100,000 to 150,000 clones listed, around 81% were seen once. Specimen: peripheral blood. Source of these receptors: a woman between 50 and 59 years old with acute or convalescent COVID-19.

This clone was picked up a small number of times. This chain uses TRBV7-9 with TRBJ1-4; possibly TRBD1 for D (6 bases). The germline gives CDR1 SEHNR, CDR2 FQNEAQ (reference sequence). This CDR3 is 16 amino acids long. V dropped 4 bases and J dropped 8 bases, with 20 bases sitting between them. The CDR3 sequence is CASSSTRRGAPEKLFF. CDR3 sequence (DNA): TGTGCCAGCAGCTCTACACGCCGGGGGGCGCCAGAAAAACTGTTTTTT.

This chain links TRBV2 with TRBJ2-1; 7 nucleotides match TRBD2. Losses at the gene ends were 4 bases for V and 0 bases for J; bases not matched to a gene: 3. From germline, CDR1 is SNHLY and CDR2 FYNNEI. This CDR3 is 15 amino acids long. CDR3 region: CASSGGLPSYNEQFF. CDR3 DNA sequence: TGTGCCAGCAGTGGGGGACTACCCTCCTACAATGAGCAGTTCTTC.

The CDR3 is CSVEGGLAGGNEQFF. The CDR3 DNA sequence: TGCAGCGTTGAAGGTGGGCTAGCGGGGGGGAATGAGCAGTTCTTC. V usage is TRBV29-1 and J usage is TRBJ2-1; TRBD2 aligns across 12 bases. The CDR3 contains 15 residues. Germline CDR1 reads SQVTM; CDR2 reads ANQGSEA. The V gene end was trimmed by 1 base and the J gene end by 7 bases; junction bases not matched to a gene: 5.

The chain has TRBV7-9 and TRBJ1-1; D unclear. Germline values: CDR1 SEHNR, CDR2 FQNEAQ (reference sequence). The V and J ends lost 3 bases and 4 bases respectively, with 12 bases between them. The length of the CDR3 is 14 residues. CDR3 nucleotides: TGTGCCAGCAGCTTTCAGCAGGAGGTCACTGAAGCTTTCTTT. It codes for CASSFQQEVTEAFF.

The gene calls are TRBV2 and TRBJ1-2; D unresolved. Per germline, CDR1 SNHLY and CDR2 FYNNEI. There are 14 residues in the CDR3. Trimming removed 8 bases from V and 0 bases from J, with 13 bases in between. CDR3 DNA: TGTGCCAGCGTAACGGGAGACACTAACTATGGCTACACCTTC. Translation gives CASVTGDTNYGYTF.

This rearrangement joins TRBV2 to TRBJ2-4; 8 nucleotides line up with TRBD2. The CDR3 totals 17 residues. In germline, CDR1 is SNHLY, CDR2 FYNNEI. J lost 0 bases, V lost 6 bases, and 10 bases had no gene match. CDR3 loop: CASSERGGGLAKNIQYF. The CDR3, as DNA: TGTGCCAGCAGCGAACGAGGCGGGGGGTTAGCCAAAAACATTCAGTACTTC.

This clone appeared a few times. This sequence joins TRBV7-8 and TRBJ1-5; TRBD1 is a possible D gene (5 bases). With 1 base removed from V and 4 bases from J, the gap between germline ends came to 11 bases. This CDR3 is 15 amino acids long. Germline V gene lookup returns CDR1 SGHVS and CDR2 FQNEAQ. This chain's CDR3 is CASSLGGGRNQPQHF. The DNA of the CDR3 is TGTGCCAGCAGCTTAGGTGGGGGGAGAAATCAGCCCCAGCATTTT.

The chain is built from TRBV24-1 and TRBJ2-1; TRBD2 agrees at 9 bases. Germline CDR1 is KGHDR and CDR2 is SFDVKD. The CDR3 totals 19 residues. Trimming cost V 3 bases and J 4 bases; bases outside gene matches: 15. CDR3 DNA: TGTGCCACCAGTGATGTACCCGGTCGAGGACTAGCGAAATACAATGAGCAGTTCTTC. This translates into CATSDVPGRGLAKYNEQFF.

The V gene is TRBV3-1 (or the pseudogene TRBV3-2), the J gene TRBJ2-1; tentatively, D is TRBD2 (6 bases). This CDR3 has 13 amino acids. The V and J ends lost 2 bases and 10 bases respectively, with 12 bases between them. Germline V lookup: CDR1 LGHDT, CDR2 YNNKEL (reference sequence). The CDR3 sequence is CASSQRLVEEQFF. The CDR3 DNA reads as TGTGCCAGCAGCCAACGACTAGTTGAGGAGCAGTTCTTC.

This chain connects TRBV7-3 to TRBJ2-1; 12 bases line up with TRBD2. Trimming removed 2 bases from V and 9 bases from J; junction bases left unmatched: 2. Per germline, CDR1 SGHTA and CDR2 FQGTGA. The CDR3 totals 14 residues. The CDR3 DNA reads as TGTGCCAGCAGCTTAGCTAGCGGGGGGGCTGAGCAGTTCTTC. It specifies CASSLASGGAEQFF.

V is TRBV6-1 and J is TRBJ1-1; no reliable D call. Germline V gene lookup returns CDR1 MNHNS and CDR2 SASEGT. V lost 3 bases and J 0 bases, leaving 8 bases between the germline ends. CDR3 length: 14 residues. CDR3 loop: CASSDRPMNTEAFF. For the CDR3, the DNA is TGTGCCAGCAGTGACAGGCCGATGAACACTGAAGCTTTCTTT.

The rearrangement uses TRBV27 and TRBJ1-2, with D possibly TRBD1 on 5 matching bases. Trimming shortened V by 3 bases and J by 6 bases, and 14 bases separated the two germline ends. This CDR3 region has 14 residues. The germline gives CDR1 MNHEY, CDR2 SMNVEV (reference sequence). The CDR3: CASSFNRGWNGYTF. CDR3 DNA sequence: TGTGCCAGCAGTTTTAATAGGGGATGGAATGGCTACACCTTC.

The rearrangement links TRBV3-1 (or the pseudogene TRBV3-2) to TRBJ1-1, with no clear D. V was pared by 0 bases and J by 2 bases, with 7 bases between. CDR3 length: 14 residues. The germline V gene has CDR1 LGHDT and CDR2 YNNKEL (reference sequence). CDR3 in amino acids: CASSQDLLNTEAFF. For the CDR3, the DNA is TGTGCCAGCAGCCAAGACCTTCTAAACACTGAAGCTTTCTTT.

V usage is TRBV19 and J usage is TRBJ1-1, with a weak D call TRBD1 (6 bases). Per germline, CDR1 LNHDA and CDR2 SQIVND (reference sequence). Trimming cost V 2 bases and J 6 bases, with 22 bases left between them. The CDR3 is 17 amino acids. This CDR3 is CASSIRSTGTRLAEAFF. The CDR3 DNA reads TGTGCCAGTAGTATACGGTCAACAGGGACCCGACTGGCTGAAGCTTTCTTT.

There are a few counts of this clone. The V and J genes are TRBV7-2 and TRBJ2-2; D is unclear. CDR1 is SGHTA, CDR2 FQGNSA, per germline. Trimming left V 3 bases short and J 6 bases short, with 8 bases between. There are 13 residues in the CDR3. The CDR3 nucleotides are TGTGCCAGCAGCTTTTCCGCGGCCGGGGAGCTGTTTTTT. Its protein is CASSFSAAGELFF.

V and J are TRBV7-2 and TRBJ1-4; D may be TRBD1 (6 bases). Germline assignment: CDR1 SGHTA and CDR2 FQGNSA. CDR3 length: 16 residues. Trimming removed 3 bases at V and 0 bases at J, with 11 bases between. As DNA, the CDR3 is TGTGCCAGCAGCTTCAGTTACAGGGCAACTAATGAAAAACTGTTTTTT. Translating gives CASSFSYRATNEKLFF.

V usage is TRBV7-9 and J usage is TRBJ2-2; 8 nucleotides line up with TRBD1. This CDR3 spans 17 amino acids. Trimming took 2 bases from V and 3 from J; bases not matched to a gene: 8. Per germline, CDR1 SEHNR and CDR2 FQNEAQ (reference sequence). CDR3 in amino acids: CASSLTDRDSHTGELFF. The DNA for the CDR3 is TGTGCCAGCAGCTTAACGGACAGGGACAGTCACACCGGGGAGCTGTTTTTT.

This chain links TRBV29-1 with TRBJ1-2; perhaps TRBD1 as D (6 bases). Per the germline V gene, CDR1 is SQVTM and CDR2 is ANQGSEA. This CDR3 is 13 amino acids long. V was clipped by 4 bases and J by 7 bases, with 16 bases between them. In nucleotides, the CDR3 is TGCAGCGTTGTCGAAAACAGGGCTGGTGGCTACACCTTC. Translated, it gives CSVVENRAGGYTF.

This clone has only one observation. This sequence joins TRBV6-1 and TRBJ1-5; 10 bases agree with TRBD1. The CDR3 has 14 residues. Germline assignment: CDR1 MNHNS and CDR2 SASEGT. V shed 3 bases, J shed 4 bases, and the junction held 0 bases outside the gene matches. Written as DNA, the CDR3 is TGTGCCAGCAGTGAGGACAGGGGGAATCAGCCCCAGCATTTT. This sequence encodes CASSEDRGNQPQHF.

This sequence joins TRBV12-3 or TRBV12-4 and TRBJ2-7; no firm D call. Trimming removed 4 bases at V and 6 bases at J, with 10 bases between. CDR3 length: 12 residues. The CDR3 loop reads CASSSLPGEQYF. CDR3 bases: TGTGCCAGCAGTTCACTACCGGGCGAGCAGTACTTC.

This chain joins TRBV3-1 (or the pseudogene TRBV3-2) and TRBJ2-7; D gene ambiguous. Germline loops: CDR1 LGHDT, CDR2 YNNKEL (reference sequence). Trimming pared 2 bases from V and 0 bases from J, leaving 8 bases between. The CDR3 is 14 residues long. CDR3 sequence: CASSQYESSYEQYF. Written as DNA, the CDR3 is TGTGCCAGCAGCCAATACGAGTCCTCCTACGAGCAGTACTTC.

The rearrangement joins TRBV10-3 to TRBJ1-1; D unclear. Trimming shortened V by 4 bases and J by 1 base, and 7 bases separated the two germline ends. This CDR3 has 13 residues. Germline V gene sequence: CDR1 ENHRY, CDR2 SYGVKD. The CDR3 nucleotides are TGTGCCATCAGTGTAGCGGAGAACACTGAAGCTTTCTTT. Encoded protein: CAISVAENTEAFF.

This clone was detected once. V and J are TRBV29-1 and TRBJ2-3, with 8 bases aligning to TRBD2. This CDR3 is built from 16 residues. Germline lookup yields CDR1 SQVTM and CDR2 ANQGSEA. The V segment lost 0 bases and the J segment 2 bases; nucleotides outside the gene matches: 7. CDR3 region: CSVEEAWRGDTDTQYF. CDR3 DNA sequence: TGCAGCGTTGAAGAAGCCTGGCGGGGGGACACAGATACGCAGTATTTT.

The CDR3 sequence: CASRARDRNEKLFF. DNA for the CDR3: TGTGCCAGTAGAGCCCGGGACAGGAACGAAAAACTGTTTTTT. This chain links TRBV19 with TRBJ1-4; TRBD1 matches 8 bases. Germline V gene data show CDR1 as LNHDA and CDR2 as SQIVND (reference sequence). CDR3 length equals 14 residues. V dropped 6 bases and J dropped 8; count of bases not matched to a gene: 8.

This chain links TRBV6-5 with TRBJ1-5; maybe TRBD1 (5 bases). The CDR3 extends over 15 amino acids. Trimming stripped 6 bases from V and 4 bases from J, with 16 bases between. Per the germline V gene, CDR1 is MNHEY and CDR2 is SVGAGI. The CDR3 reads CASRLGTYPNQPQHF. The CDR3 DNA reads TGTGCCAGCAGACTCGGGACTTATCCTAATCAGCCCCAGCATTTT.

This clone has more than one count but fewer than ten. V and J are TRBV30 and TRBJ2-1, with a possible D match to TRBD2 (7 bases). Trimming shortened V by 3 bases and J by 10 bases, and 22 bases separated the two germline ends. Germline CDR1 is GTSNPN and CDR2 is SVGIG (reference sequence). The CDR3 sequence is 15 residues long. The CDR3 here is CAWRGGTTSPSEQFF. CDR3 nucleotide sequence: TGTGCCTGGAGAGGGGGGACGACTAGCCCTTCCGAGCAGTTCTTC.

This chain links TRBV5-1 with TRBJ1-2, with 9 nucleotides matching TRBD1. Unmatched junction bases numbered 5, after V lost 3 bases and J lost 2 bases. CDR3 length: 15 amino acids. CDR1 and CDR2 (germline): SGHRS, YFSETQ. CDR3 loop: CASSYDRGLNYGYTF. The CDR3 DNA sequence: TGCGCCAGCAGCTATGACAGGGGGTTAAACTATGGCTACACCTTC.

This clone is a singleton in its sample. The chain employs TRBV5-4 and TRBJ2-7; 8 positions agree with TRBD1. The CDR3 totals 14 residues. CDR1 and CDR2 (germline): SGHNT, YYREEE (reference sequence). V lost 3 bases and J lost 5; bases outside the gene matches: 7. The CDR3 is CASSSGAGGHEQYF. The CDR3 DNA reads TGTGCCAGCAGCTCTGGGGCAGGGGGCCACGAGCAGTACTTC. Variable domain in full (rest from reference TRBV5-4 and TRBJ2-7): ETGVTQSPTHLIKTRGQQVTLRCSSQSGHNTVSWYQQALGQGPQFIFQYYREEENGRGNFPPRFSGLQFPNYSSELNVNALELDDSALYLCASSSGAGGHEQYFGPGTRLTVT.